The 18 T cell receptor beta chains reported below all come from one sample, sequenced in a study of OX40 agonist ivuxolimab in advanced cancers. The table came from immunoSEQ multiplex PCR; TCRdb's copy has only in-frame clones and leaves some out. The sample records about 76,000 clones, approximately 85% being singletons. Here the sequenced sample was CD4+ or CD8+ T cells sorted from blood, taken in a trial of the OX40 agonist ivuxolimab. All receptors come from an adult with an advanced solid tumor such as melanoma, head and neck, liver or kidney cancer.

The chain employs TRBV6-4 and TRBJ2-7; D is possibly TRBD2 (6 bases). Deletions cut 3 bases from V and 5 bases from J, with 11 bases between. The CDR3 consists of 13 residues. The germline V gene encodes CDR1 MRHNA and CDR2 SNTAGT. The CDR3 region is CASSETSGNEQYF. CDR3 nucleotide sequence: TGTGCCAGCAGTGAGACTAGTGGGAACGAGCAGTACTTC.

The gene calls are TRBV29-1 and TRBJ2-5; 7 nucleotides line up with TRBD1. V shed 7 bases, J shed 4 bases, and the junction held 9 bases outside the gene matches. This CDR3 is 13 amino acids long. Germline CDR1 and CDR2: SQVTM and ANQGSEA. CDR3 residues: CSAGGFQGETQYF. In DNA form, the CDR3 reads TGCAGCGCAGGGGGTTTTCAGGGAGAGACCCAGTACTTC.

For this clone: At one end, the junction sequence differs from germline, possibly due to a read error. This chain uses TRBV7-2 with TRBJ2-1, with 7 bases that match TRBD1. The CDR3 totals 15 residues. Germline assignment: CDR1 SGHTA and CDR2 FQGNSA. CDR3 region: CASIGTAHFYTEQFF. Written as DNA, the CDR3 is TGTGCCAGCATAGGGACAGCACACTTTTACACTGAGCAGTTCTTC. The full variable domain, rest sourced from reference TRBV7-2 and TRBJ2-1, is GAGVSQSPSNKVTEKGKDVELRCDPISGHTALYWYRQSLGQGLEFLIYFQGNSAPDKSGLPSDRFSAERTGGSVSTLTIQRTQQEDSAVYLCASIGTAHFYTEQFFGPGTRLTVL.

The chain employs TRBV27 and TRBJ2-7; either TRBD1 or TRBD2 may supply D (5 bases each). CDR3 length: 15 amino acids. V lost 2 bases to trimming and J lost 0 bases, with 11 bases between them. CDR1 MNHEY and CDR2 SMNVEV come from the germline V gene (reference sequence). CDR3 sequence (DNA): TGTGCCAGCAGTTTAGAGGGACGGAGCTCCTACGAGCAGTACTTC. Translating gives CASSLEGRSSYEQYF.

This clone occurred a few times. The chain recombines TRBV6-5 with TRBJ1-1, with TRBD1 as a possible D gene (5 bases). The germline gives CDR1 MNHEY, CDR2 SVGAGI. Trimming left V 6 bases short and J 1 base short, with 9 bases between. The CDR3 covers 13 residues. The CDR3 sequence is CASSLTENTEAFF. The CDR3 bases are TGTGCCAGCAGCCTGACAGAGAACACTGAAGCTTTCTTT.

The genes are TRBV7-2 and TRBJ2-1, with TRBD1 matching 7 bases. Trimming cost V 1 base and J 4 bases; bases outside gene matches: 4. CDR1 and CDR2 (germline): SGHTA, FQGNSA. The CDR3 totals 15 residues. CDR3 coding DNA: TGTGCCAGCAGCTTAGAGGGGGCCCTGTACAATGAGCAGTTCTTC. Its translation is CASSLEGALYNEQFF.

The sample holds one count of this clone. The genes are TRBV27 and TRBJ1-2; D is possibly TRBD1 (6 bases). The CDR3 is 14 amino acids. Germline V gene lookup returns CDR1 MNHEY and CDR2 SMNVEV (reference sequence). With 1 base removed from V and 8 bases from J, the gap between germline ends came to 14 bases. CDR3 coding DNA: TGTGCCAGCAGTTTATTAGGGCAGGGGAGGGGCTACACCTTC. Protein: CASSLLGQGRGYTF.

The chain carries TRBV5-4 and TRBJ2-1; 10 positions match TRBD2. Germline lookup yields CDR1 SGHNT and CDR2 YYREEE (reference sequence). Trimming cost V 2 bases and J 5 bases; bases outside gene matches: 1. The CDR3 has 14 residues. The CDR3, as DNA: TGTGCCAGCAGCTTTAGCGGGGGGCACAATGAGCAGTTCTTC. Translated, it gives CASSFSGGHNEQFF.

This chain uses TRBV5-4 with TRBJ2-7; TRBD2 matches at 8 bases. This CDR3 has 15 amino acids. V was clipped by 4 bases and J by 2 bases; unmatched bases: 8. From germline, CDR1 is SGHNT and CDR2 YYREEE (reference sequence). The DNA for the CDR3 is TGTGCCAGCAGCCTAGGGACTAGTAGAACCTACGAGCAGTACTTC. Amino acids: CASSLGTSRTYEQYF.

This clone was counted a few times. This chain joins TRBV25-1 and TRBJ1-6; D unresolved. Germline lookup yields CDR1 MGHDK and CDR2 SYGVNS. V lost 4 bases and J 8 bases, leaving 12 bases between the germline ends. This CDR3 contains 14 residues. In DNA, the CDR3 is TGTGCCAGCAGTGCCCCGGGAGATTATTCACCCCTCCACTTT. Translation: CASSAPGDYSPLHF.

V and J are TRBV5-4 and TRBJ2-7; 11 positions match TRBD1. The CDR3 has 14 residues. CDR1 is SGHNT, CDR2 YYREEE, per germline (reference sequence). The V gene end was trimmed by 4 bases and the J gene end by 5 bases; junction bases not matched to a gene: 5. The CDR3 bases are TGTGCCAGCAGCGGACAGGGGGCGAGAAACGAGCAGTACTTC. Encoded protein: CASSGQGARNEQYF.

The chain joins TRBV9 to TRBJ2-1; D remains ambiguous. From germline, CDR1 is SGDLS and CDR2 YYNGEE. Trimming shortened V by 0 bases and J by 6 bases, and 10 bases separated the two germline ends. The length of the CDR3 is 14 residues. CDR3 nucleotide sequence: TGTGCCAGCAGCGTAGGTTCCCCTTTCAATGAGCAGTTCTTC. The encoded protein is CASSVGSPFNEQFF. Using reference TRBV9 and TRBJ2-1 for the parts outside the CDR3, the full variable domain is DSGVTQTPKHLITATGQRVTLRCSPRSGDLSVYWYQQSLDQGLQFLIQYYNGEERAKGNILERFSAQQFPDLHSELNLSSLELGDSALYFCASSVGSPFNEQFFGPGTRLTVL.

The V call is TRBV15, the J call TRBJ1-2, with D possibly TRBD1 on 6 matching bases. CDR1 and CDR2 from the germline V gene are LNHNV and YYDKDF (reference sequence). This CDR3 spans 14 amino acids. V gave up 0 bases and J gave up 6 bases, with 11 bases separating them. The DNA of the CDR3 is TGTGCCACCAGCAGAGATGCAGGGGTGGATGGCTACACCTTC. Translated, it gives CATSRDAGVDGYTF.

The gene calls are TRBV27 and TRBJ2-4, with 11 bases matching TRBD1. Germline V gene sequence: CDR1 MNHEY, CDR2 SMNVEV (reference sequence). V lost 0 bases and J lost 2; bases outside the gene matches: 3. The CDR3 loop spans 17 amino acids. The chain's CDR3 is CASSLSGTGGSKNIQYF. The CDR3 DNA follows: TGTGCCAGCAGTTTATCTGGGACAGGGGGGTCCAAAAACATTCAGTACTTC.

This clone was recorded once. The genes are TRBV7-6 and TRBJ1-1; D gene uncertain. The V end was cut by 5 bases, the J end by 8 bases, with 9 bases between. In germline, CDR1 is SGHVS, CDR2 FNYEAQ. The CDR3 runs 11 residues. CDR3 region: CASSPGPEAFF. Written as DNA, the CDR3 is TGTGCCAGCAGCCCCGGTCCCGAAGCTTTCTTT.

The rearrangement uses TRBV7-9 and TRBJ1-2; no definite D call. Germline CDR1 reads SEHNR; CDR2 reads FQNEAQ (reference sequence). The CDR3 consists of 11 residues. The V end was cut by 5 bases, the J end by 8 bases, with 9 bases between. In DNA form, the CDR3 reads TGTGCCAGCAGCCTCCTGGCGGGCTACACCTTC. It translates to CASSLLAGYTF.

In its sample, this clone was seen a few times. The chain's CDR3 is CASSFTGIYGYTF. For the CDR3, the DNA is TGTGCCAGCTCGTTCACAGGGATCTATGGCTACACCTTC. The chain combines TRBV18 with TRBJ1-2; TRBD1 might be the D (6 bases). The V end was cut by 6 bases, the J end by 4 bases, with 12 bases between. Germline-derived CDR1 and CDR2 are KGHSH and LQKENI. The CDR3 spans 13 residues.

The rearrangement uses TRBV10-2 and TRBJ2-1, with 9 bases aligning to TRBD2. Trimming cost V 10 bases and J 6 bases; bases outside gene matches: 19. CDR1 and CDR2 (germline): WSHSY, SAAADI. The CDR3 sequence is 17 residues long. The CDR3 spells CAISRYLAGVVGNEQFF. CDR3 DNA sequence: TGCGCCATCTCCCGTTATTTAGCGGGAGTAGTCGGCAATGAGCAGTTCTTC.